These 22 T cell receptor beta chains were all obtained from the same sample, sequenced in a study of blood T cells in healthy people across ages. With a J-beta primer mix and a sample-barcoded 5' primer, a second PCR ran about 7 to 11 cycles. TCRdb fed the 5' RACE reads into MiXCR, producing one record per CDR3 protein. Here the sample spans approximately 1.5 million distinct CDR3 sequences, about 31% being singletons. The material sequenced was blood. The origin of the receptors is a woman under 40 in good health.

The rearrangement uses TRBV27 and TRBJ2-1; 12 bases line up with TRBD2. CDR1 and CDR2 (germline): MNHEY, SMNVEV (reference sequence). There are 14 residues in the CDR3. V shed 4 bases, J shed 6 bases, and the junction held 1 base outside the gene matches. The CDR3 coding sequence is TGTGCCAGCAGTTCTAGCGGGAGGGCCAATGAGCAGTTCTTC. Protein sequence: CASSSSGRANEQFF.

This clonotype has just a few counts. V usage is TRBV20-1 and J usage is TRBJ1-2, with D perhaps matching TRBD1 (6 bases). CDR3 size: 14 residues. V lost 2 bases and J 3 bases, leaving 13 bases between the germline ends. Germline CDR1 DFQATT, CDR2 SNEGSKA (reference sequence). The CDR3 loop reads CSARPPTGHYGYTF. DNA for the CDR3: TGCAGTGCTAGACCCCCGACAGGCCACTATGGCTACACCTTC.

The rearrangement uses TRBV6-2 or TRBV6-3 and TRBJ2-6, with 11 nucleotides matching TRBD2. With 5 bases clipped from V and 2 bases from J, the junction kept 5 bases outside the gene matches. This CDR3 has 17 amino acids. CDR1 is MNHEY, CDR2 SVGEGT, per germline. This CDR3 is CASSHSGRAAGANVLTF. The CDR3 DNA sequence: TGTGCCAGCAGTCATAGCGGGAGGGCCGCTGGGGCCAACGTCCTGACTTTC.

This clonotype was seen a few times. The chain uses TRBV20-1 and TRBJ2-4, with D unresolved. The J call could be wrong; TRBJ2-7 is a better fit for the DNA end. Germline V gene sequence: CDR1 DFQATT, CDR2 SNEGSKA (reference sequence). The CDR3 consists of 13 residues. The CDR3 DNA reads as TGCAGTGCTAGTGATGCAAACTCCTACGAGCAGTACTTC. Protein product: CSASDANSYEQYF.

In this sample, this clonotype turned up a few times. The chain employs TRBV9 and TRBJ2-1; D possibly corresponds to TRBD1 (6 bases). V was shortened by 4 bases and J by 4 bases, with 15 bases between the two germline ends. Germline V lookup: CDR1 SGDLS, CDR2 YYNGEE. The CDR3 runs 15 residues. In DNA form, the CDR3 reads TGTGCCAGCAGCCCCTACAGGGCTACTTACAATGAGCAGTTCTTC. Residues: CASSPYRATYNEQFF.

This chain uses TRBV3-1 with TRBJ2-7, with TRBD2 matching 9 bases. The CDR3 sequence is 16 residues long. CDR1 is LGHDT and CDR2 is YNNKEL in the germline V gene (reference sequence). V shed 4 bases, J shed 7 bases, and the junction held 14 bases outside the gene matches. The CDR3 reads CASSPVAASGVDEQYF. DNA of the CDR3: TGTGCCAGCAGCCCAGTGGCCGCTAGCGGGGTGGATGAGCAGTACTTC.

This clonotype was detected only a few times. The CDR3 spells CASSQGFDIAYGYTF. CDR3 nucleotide sequence: TGTGCCAGCAGCCAAGGATTCGACATCGCGTATGGCTACACCTTC. The chain couples TRBV3-1 to TRBJ1-2; no reliable D call. V gave up 1 base and J gave up 5 bases, with 14 bases separating them. This CDR3 spans 15 amino acids. Germline CDR1 LGHDT, CDR2 YNNKEL (reference sequence).

Ten or more counts support this clonotype. V is TRBV7-9 and J is TRBJ2-5; tentative D call: TRBD1 (5 bases). Between the trimmed V and J ends, which lost 5 bases and 3 bases, there was a span of 10 bases. From germline, CDR1 is SEHNR and CDR2 FQNEAQ (reference sequence). CDR3 length: 13 residues. As DNA, the CDR3 is TGTGCCAGCAGCCCCCAGACAGAAGAGACCCAGTACTTC. This gives the protein CASSPQTEETQYF.

In its sample, this clonotype was seen a few times. Compared with germline, one end of the junction differs, possibly owing to a read error. V usage is TRBV3-1 and J usage is TRBJ1-5; D is unclear. CDR1 and CDR2 from the germline V gene are LGHDT and YNNKEL (reference sequence). The CDR3 has 15 amino acids. CDR3 sequence reads: CASSQDISSHQPQHF. In nucleotides, the CDR3 is TGTGCCAGCAGCCAAGATATAAGTAGCCATCAGCCCCAGCATTTT.

This clonotype was seen ten or more times. This chain connects TRBV20-1 to TRBJ2-5; 11 bases align to TRBD2. Germline V gene sequence: CDR1 DFQATT, CDR2 SNEGSKA (reference sequence). The CDR3 is 18 residues long. V dropped 1 base and J dropped 3; count of bases not matched to a gene: 13. The CDR3 sequence is CSARARTSGRKREETQYF. Here the CDR3 DNA reads TGCAGTGCTAGAGCCCGAACTAGCGGGAGAAAGAGAGAAGAGACCCAGTACTTC.

This clonotype was picked up one time. The J gene is TRBJ2-7, the V gene TRBV6-1, with D possibly TRBD2 on 5 matching bases. Germline loops: CDR1 MNHNS, CDR2 SASEGT. V lost 1 base and J lost 6, with 19 bases in between. CDR3 size: 16 residues. CDR3 nucleotide sequence: TGTGCCAGCAGTGAAGTAGCCCCGACACCCGGAGGCGAGCAGTACTTC. Translation: CASSEVAPTPGGEQYF.

The V and J genes are TRBV6-5 and TRBJ1-4; unclear D gene. Germline assignment: CDR1 MNHEY and CDR2 SVGAGI. V was shortened by 0 bases and J by 2 bases, with 10 bases between the two germline ends. The CDR3 spans 16 residues. CDR3 DNA: TGTGCCAGCAGTTACTCAAAAGGCTTCACTAATGAAAAACTGTTTTTT. Its translation is CASSYSKGFTNEKLFF.

The chain recombines TRBV28 with TRBJ2-5; perhaps TRBD2 as D (6 bases). The J call is in doubt because the DNA end fits TRBJ2-7 better. The germline gives CDR1 MDHEN, CDR2 SYDVKM. This CDR3 has 15 amino acids. As DNA, the CDR3 is TGTGCCAGCAGTCCCCTCAGCGGCGGGACTTACGAGCAGTACTTC. Translated, it gives CASSPLSGGTYEQYF.

At least ten counts were recorded for this clonotype. The genes are TRBV27 and TRBJ1-2; D not resolved. The V end was cut by 4 bases, the J end by 3 bases, with 6 bases between. The CDR3 length is 12 residues. Germline V gene lookup returns CDR1 MNHEY and CDR2 SMNVEV (reference sequence). The DNA for the CDR3 is TGTGCCAGCAGTTCGATCCACTATGGCTACACCTTC. Its protein product is CASSSIHYGYTF.

V and J are TRBV7-9 and TRBJ2-7; TRBD2 matches at 8 bases. The germline V gene has CDR1 SEHNR and CDR2 FQNEAQ (reference sequence). J lost 4 bases, V lost 3 bases, and 5 bases had no gene match. The CDR3 covers 14 residues. The CDR3 DNA is TGTGCCAGCAGCTTCGGGGGGGCAATGTACGAGCAGTACTTC. Translating it yields CASSFGGAMYEQYF.

This clonotype was counted only a few times. The CDR3 sequence: CASSHRTSGGYNEQFF. The CDR3 DNA is TGTGCCAGCAGCCATAGGACTAGCGGGGGGTACAATGAGCAGTTCTTC. The chain links TRBV27 to TRBJ2-1, with 14 bases lining up with TRBD2. Trimming took 6 bases from V and 4 from J; bases not matched to a gene: 5. The V gene's germline CDR1 is MNHEY and CDR2 SMNVEV (reference sequence). CDR3 size: 16 residues.

The gene calls are TRBV2 and TRBJ2-4; TRBD2 aligns across 13 bases. The V gene's germline CDR1 is SNHLY and CDR2 FYNNEI. The CDR3 loop spans 15 amino acids. With V trimmed by 6 bases and J by 13 bases, 12 bases remained unmatched. The CDR3 loop is CASSLWTSGRDEQYF. The CDR3 nucleotides are TGTGCCAGCAGCCTATGGACTAGCGGGAGAGATGAGCAGTACTTC.

This clonotype was observed many times. This chain connects TRBV20-1 to TRBJ2-5; D is perhaps TRBD1 (5 bases). CDR1 DFQATT and CDR2 SNEGSKA come from the germline V gene (reference sequence). The CDR3 consists of 11 residues. Between the trimmed V and J ends, which lost 8 bases and 2 bases, there was a span of 9 bases. The CDR3 reads CSPDRQETQYF. The CDR3, as DNA: TGCAGTCCAGACAGACAAGAGACCCAGTACTTC.

The sample holds many counts of this clonotype. This chain joins TRBV4-1 and TRBJ2-1, with 7 bases matching TRBD2. V shed 2 bases and J 5 bases; nucleotides not matched to a gene: 6. The CDR3 has 15 amino acids. The germline V gene encodes CDR1 MGHRA and CDR2 YSYEKL. In nucleotides, the CDR3 is TGCGCCAGCAGCCAACTGGGGCTAGCGGACAATGAGCAGTTCTTC. The encoded protein is CASSQLGLADNEQFF.

This clonotype was seen a handful of times. The chain links TRBV28 to TRBJ2-5; maybe TRBD1 (5 bases). The CDR3 runs to 14 residues. CDR1 is MDHEN and CDR2 is SYDVKM in the germline V gene. V was shortened by 6 bases and J by 4 bases, with 15 bases between the two germline ends. DNA for the CDR3: TGTGCCAGCAGCCGATCGACAGTACCAGAGACCCAGTACTTC. Residues: CASSRSTVPETQYF.

This clonotype was seen more than once but under ten times. The chain recombines TRBV24-1 with TRBJ2-6, with D hard to call. CDR3 length: 16 residues. V was shortened by 1 base and J by 4 bases, with 10 bases between the two germline ends. Germline V gene lookup returns CDR1 KGHDR and CDR2 SFDVKD. CDR3 residues: CATSDFSATGANVLTF. DNA of the CDR3: TGTGCCACCAGTGATTTCTCGGCTACCGGGGCCAACGTCCTGACTTTC.

In its sample, this clonotype was seen a few times. The chain carries TRBV6-1 and TRBJ1-2; D not resolved. This CDR3 has 14 residues. Trimming took off 4 bases at V and 4 bases at J, with 13 bases between the two ends. Germline V lookup: CDR1 MNHNS, CDR2 SASEGT. CDR3 sequence: CASSATEVGYGYTF. The CDR3 DNA is TGTGCCAGCAGTGCGACCGAGGTCGGCTATGGCTACACCTTC.